This T cell receptor (beta chain) was retrieved from a study of shared clonotypes between healthy human individuals. Repertoires were generated with immunoSEQ multiplex PCR, while TCRdb's copy carries only in-frame clones and drops some. Among a few million clones listed, 85% to 95% were seen once. Germline V gives CDR1 MGHRA, CDR2 YSYEKL. Trimming removed 4 bases at V and 3 bases at J, with 11 bases between. The CDR3 spans 14 residues. The clonotype was recovered from a man aged 18-30 years in good health. The material sequenced was naive CD4+ T cells sorted from blood. This sample's subset: CD45RA+ positively selected. J is TRBJ2-3 and V is TRBV4-1; no reliable D call. CDR3 residues: CASSLPLGTDTQYF. The CDR3 DNA is TGCGCCAGCAGCCTACCTTTAGGGACAGATACGCAGTATTTT.